The 13 T cell receptor beta chains below were found in one sample sequenced in a study of blood T cells in healthy people across ages. Primers used in a second PCR of roughly 6 to 12 cycles were a sample-barcoded 5' primer and a J-beta primer mix. TCRdb reanalysed the 5' RACE reads using MiXCR and keeps one entry per CDR3 protein. The sample contains 550,000 to 600,000 distinct CDR3 sequences, 27% of which appear only once. Material: blood. The receptors here all came from a woman in her 70s in good health.

This clonotype was picked up a small number of times. The chain couples TRBV29-1 to TRBJ2-4, with a possible D match to TRBD1 (5 bases). Trimming pared 4 bases from V and 5 bases from J, leaving 9 bases between. The CDR3 consists of 12 residues. Germline-derived CDR1 and CDR2 are SQVTM and ANQGSEA. In DNA, the CDR3 is TGCAGCGTTGGGCAGGGCGAAAACATTCAGTACTTC. Translation gives CSVGQGENIQYF.

This clonotype was seen only a few times. V usage is TRBV11-2 and J usage is TRBJ2-3, with TRBD1 matching over 8 bases. The J call may not be correct, given that the DNA end is closer to TRBJ1-5. The CDR3 is made up of 16 amino acids. Germline lookup yields CDR1 SGHAT and CDR2 FQNNGV. The DNA for the CDR3 is TGTGCCAGCAGCTTCAGACCAGGGGGCCTCACAGATACGCAGCATTTT. Translating gives CASSFRPGGLTDTQHF.

The chain combines TRBV7-9 with TRBJ2-7, with D tentatively TRBD1 (6 bases). Germline assignment: CDR1 SEHNR and CDR2 FQNEAQ (reference sequence). V gave up 0 bases and J gave up 5 bases, with 11 bases separating them. This CDR3 has 14 amino acids. In DNA form, the CDR3 reads TGTGCCAGCAGCTTAGCGAGGGACATGGACGAGCAGTACTTC. It specifies CASSLARDMDEQYF. Together with reference TRBV7-9 and TRBJ2-7, the CDR3 gives the full variable domain: DTGVSQNPRHKITKRGQNVTFRCDPISEHNRLYWYRQTLGQGPEFLTYFQNEAQLEKSRLLSDRFSAERPKGSFSTLEIQRTEQGDSAMYLCASSLARDMDEQYFGPGTRLTVT.

The rearrangement links TRBV29-1 to TRBJ2-7; D may match TRBD1 or TRBD2 (6 bases each). The CDR3 runs to 14 residues. The V gene lost 6 bases and the J gene lost 2 bases, with 17 bases spanning the gap. Per germline, CDR1 SQVTM and CDR2 ANQGSEA. In DNA form, the CDR3 reads TGCAGCGTGGCCCGACAGGAGGGGACCTACGAGCAGTACTTC. Translated, it gives CSVARQEGTYEQYF.

This clonotype was observed a few times. The chain links TRBV5-6 to TRBJ1-2; D is uncertain. The CDR3 runs to 15 residues. V gave up 0 bases and J gave up 10 bases, with 19 bases separating them. Germline CDR1 is SGHDT and CDR2 is YYEEEE. CDR3 coding DNA: TGTGCCAGCAGCTTGGTAGGTGGTCGGGATCGTGACTACACCTTC. Translation gives CASSLVGGRDRDYTF.

This clonotype was seen a handful of times. The rearrangement joins TRBV7-2 to TRBJ2-5, with 7 bases that match TRBD1. CDR1 and CDR2 (germline): SGHTA, FQGNSA. Trimming took 3 bases from V and 5 from J; bases not matched to a gene: 6. The CDR3 loop spans 14 amino acids. The CDR3 loop is CASSFKGAKETQYF. For the CDR3, the DNA is TGTGCCAGCAGCTTTAAGGGGGCAAAGGAGACCCAGTACTTC.

This clonotype was seen only once. The chain has TRBV7-2 and TRBJ1-2; 9 nucleotides match TRBD1. After removal of 6 bases from V and 8 bases from J, the junction contained 10 bases not matched to a gene. The CDR3 totals 14 residues. Germline V gene lookup returns CDR1 SGHTA and CDR2 FQGNSA. CDR3 in DNA: TGTGCCAGCAGTCTGACAGGGGGAAGGGACGGCTACACCTTC. It translates to CASSLTGGRDGYTF.

V gene TRBV7-9 combines with J gene TRBJ2-4; 8 nucleotides agree with TRBD1. Germline lookup yields CDR1 SEHNR and CDR2 FQNEAQ (reference sequence). After removal of 0 bases from V and 2 bases from J, the junction contained 6 bases not matched to a gene. The CDR3 is 17 residues long. The CDR3 DNA is TGTGCCAGCAGCTTAGCCGGGACAGGTCTTTCCAAAAACATTCAGTACTTC. Translated, it gives CASSLAGTGLSKNIQYF.

This clonotype came up a few times. The chain employs TRBV20-1 and TRBJ2-4; maybe TRBD1 (7 bases). Trimming pared 5 bases from V and 4 bases from J, leaving 12 bases between. The germline gives CDR1 DFQATT, CDR2 SNEGSKA (reference sequence). The CDR3 is 13 amino acids. The CDR3 nucleotides are TGCAGTGCTGCCAGGGGGACTAAAAACATTCAGTACTTC. Its translation is CSAARGTKNIQYF.

The chain recombines TRBV7-9 with TRBJ1-2, with D maybe TRBD1 (6 bases). The CDR3 sequence is 16 residues long. The V gene lost 0 bases and the J gene lost 4 bases, with 15 bases spanning the gap. From germline, CDR1 is SEHNR and CDR2 FQNEAQ (reference sequence). CDR3 nucleotide sequence: TGTGCCAGCAGCTTAGCGTTCGGGGGACAATCCTATGGCTACACCTTC. It encodes CASSLAFGGQSYGYTF.

V and J are TRBV20-1 and TRBJ2-5; a weak D match, TRBD2 (5 bases). Germline V gene lookup returns CDR1 DFQATT and CDR2 SNEGSKA (reference sequence). Trimming cost V 5 bases and J 5 bases, with 15 bases left between them. CDR3 length equals 13 residues. In DNA, the CDR3 is TGCAGTGCTCCCTCATCGAGGGTCGAGACCCAGTACTTC. It encodes CSAPSSRVETQYF.

This chain connects TRBV6-1 to TRBJ2-1, with 8 bases fitting TRBD1. The CDR3 length is 16 residues. Germline lookup yields CDR1 MNHNS and CDR2 SASEGT. V shed 4 bases and J 3 bases; nucleotides not matched to a gene: 8. The CDR3 nucleotides read TGTGCCAGCAGTGTATCCGGGACAGGCGTCTACAATGAGCAGTTCTTC. This codes for CASSVSGTGVYNEQFF.

The sample holds a few counts of this clonotype. The J gene is TRBJ2-5, the V gene TRBV6-5; D uncertain. Judging by the DNA end, TRBJ2-7 fits better; the J call may be wrong. Germline CDR1 is MNHEY and CDR2 is SVGAGI. CDR3 size: 14 residues. The CDR3 bases are TGTGCCAGCAGTTCATTCGGGTTTCCCTACGAGCAGTACTTC. Its translation: CASSSFGFPYEQYF.